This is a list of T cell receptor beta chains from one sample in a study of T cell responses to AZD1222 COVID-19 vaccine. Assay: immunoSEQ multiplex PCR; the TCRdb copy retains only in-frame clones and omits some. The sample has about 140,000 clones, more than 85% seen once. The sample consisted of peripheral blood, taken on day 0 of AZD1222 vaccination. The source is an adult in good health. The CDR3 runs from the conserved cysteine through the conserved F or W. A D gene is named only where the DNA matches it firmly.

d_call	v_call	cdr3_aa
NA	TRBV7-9	CASSRDLLGNTIYF
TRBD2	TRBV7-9	CASSLVGVSGRDTQYF
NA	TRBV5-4	CASSLAGIYNEQFF
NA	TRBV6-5	CASSPGAPRAYEQYF
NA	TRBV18	CASSPGTNQPQHF
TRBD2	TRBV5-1	CASSDPTSTSYEQYF
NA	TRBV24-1	CATSDLRGAYNEQFF
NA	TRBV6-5	CASISVIWDNQPQHF
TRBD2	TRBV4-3	CASSSGLAANTGELFF
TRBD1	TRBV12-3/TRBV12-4	CASRGTGGQPQHF
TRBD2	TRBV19	CASSPGTIPSEQYF
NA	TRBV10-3	CAISESISGPGFETQYF
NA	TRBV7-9	CASSLQGPANEKLFF
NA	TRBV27	CASSPIRLGATEAFF
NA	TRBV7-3	CASSPSDFNEQFF
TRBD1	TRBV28	CAIVRDRGNQPQHF
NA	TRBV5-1	CASSLRGPHTEAFF
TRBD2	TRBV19	CASSIRLAGAVDTQYF
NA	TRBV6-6	CASTDSNQPQHF
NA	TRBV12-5	CASGPDSNQPQHF
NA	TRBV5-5	CASSHSIAYEQYF
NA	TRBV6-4	CASSVLSMAVNQPQHF
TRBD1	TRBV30	CAWIRSGTGLGDTQYF
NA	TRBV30	CAWTEYTNYGYTF
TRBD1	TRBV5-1	CASSRTQLGQGSMANEKLFF
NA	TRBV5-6	CASRGRGPGYTF
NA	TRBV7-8	CASSLARPAETQYF
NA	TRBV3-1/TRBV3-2	CASSQDLNQPQHF
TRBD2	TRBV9	CASSGGLAEETQYF
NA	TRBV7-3	CASSLTPARARTYF
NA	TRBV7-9	CASSATWGRSPLHF
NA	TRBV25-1	CASSEGGGARGYTF
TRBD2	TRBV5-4	CASSLAAGGYSYEQYF
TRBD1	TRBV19	CASTGTGTFAGELFF
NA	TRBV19	CASSMSGNTEAFF
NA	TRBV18	CASSPGDNYGYTF
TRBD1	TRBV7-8	CASSLIRGYSNQPQHF
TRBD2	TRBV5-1	CASSPRTSVDEQYF
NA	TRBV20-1	CSATDRSTNEKLFF
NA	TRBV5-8	CASSLLGAGIAKNIQYF
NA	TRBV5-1	CASSFQQSTGELFF
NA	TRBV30	CAWRRTDTQYF
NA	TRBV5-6	CASSLVDRNREAFF
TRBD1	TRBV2	CASSIIQGAQGYTF
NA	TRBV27	CASSDRTYEQYF
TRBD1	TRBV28	CASSFGTGVYYGYTF
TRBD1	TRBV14	CASSQDRQGRAFF
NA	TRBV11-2	CASSLGTVLYEQYF
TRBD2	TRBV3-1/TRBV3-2	CASRLRLAGGHPFF
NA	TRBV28	CASISGSSYNSPLHF